The 32 T cell receptor beta chains in this list originate from one sample, sequenced in a study of blood T cells in healthy people across ages. Alongside a J-beta primer mix, a sample-barcoded 5' primer served in a second PCR lasting 7 to 11 cycles. TCRdb reprocessed the 5' RACE reads with MiXCR, giving one entry per CDR3 protein. This table holds about 580,000 distinct CDR3 sequences, roughly 43% found once. Sequencing was performed on blood. These receptors all stem from an elderly man in good health.

The chain recombines TRBV5-1 with TRBJ2-2; D remains ambiguous. The CDR3 is 16 amino acids. Germline V gives CDR1 SGHRS, CDR2 YFSETQ. Trimming left V 2 bases short and J 3 bases short, with 14 bases between. This CDR3 reads CASSFGPSRDTGELFF. CDR3 DNA: TGCGCCAGCAGCTTTGGACCGTCCCGAGACACCGGGGAGCTGTTTTTT.

V and J are TRBV2 and TRBJ2-5; 7 bases align to TRBD1. CDR1 SNHLY and CDR2 FYNNEI come from the germline V gene. J lost 8 bases, V lost 6 bases, and 9 bases had no gene match. This CDR3 is built from 13 residues. The CDR3 is CASSWTGPGTQYF. CDR3 bases: TGTGCCAGCAGCTGGACAGGCCCGGGTACCCAGTACTTC.

The chain employs TRBV20-1 and TRBJ2-1; TRBD2 matches at 12 bases. Germline CDR1 is DFQATT and CDR2 is SNEGSKA (reference sequence). The CDR3 is made up of 18 amino acids. The J segment lost 6 bases and the V segment lost 0 bases, leaving 12 bases of the junction unmatched. Here the CDR3 DNA reads TGCAGTGCTAGAGATCGACTAGCGGGGGTACTCGGGCGCAATGAGCAGTTCTTC. This encodes CSARDRLAGVLGRNEQFF.

The gene calls are TRBV20-1 and TRBJ1-2; 7 bases fit TRBD1. This CDR3 contains 14 residues. With V trimmed by 4 bases and J by 0 bases, 5 bases remained unmatched. CDR1 is DFQATT and CDR2 is SNEGSKA in the germline V gene (reference sequence). The CDR3 loop reads CSAIQGDTNYGYTF. The DNA of the CDR3 is TGCAGTGCTATCCAGGGGGATACTAACTATGGCTACACCTTC.

This chain links TRBV21-1 with TRBJ2-2; the table's D call, TRBD1, has no DNA check behind it. TRBV21-1 is a pseudogene. This CDR3 is built from 17 residues. CDR3 residues: CASSKEGGTLYTGELFF. In nucleotides, the CDR3 is TGTGCCAGCAGCAAAGAGGGCGGGACACTCTACACCGGGGAGCTGTTTTTT.

The chain is built from TRBV9 and TRBJ2-3, with 9 bases lining up with TRBD2. This CDR3 comprises 15 residues. The germline V gene encodes CDR1 SGDLS and CDR2 YYNGEE. Trimming at V came to 3 bases and at J to 1 base, leaving 3 bases not matched to a gene. CDR3 sequence (DNA): TGTGCCAGCAGCGATAGCGGGGGCCGCACAGATACGCAGTATTTT. Amino acids: CASSDSGGRTDTQYF.

The chain combines TRBV12-3 or TRBV12-4 with TRBJ1-1; possibly TRBD1 for D (6 bases). The germline V and J ends were trimmed by 7 bases and 6 bases, with 18 bases remaining between them. The CDR3 has 14 residues. The CDR3 nucleotides read TGTGCCAGCACAAAGGGGGAGGGGTGGTCTGAAGCTTTCTTT. It translates to CASTKGEGWSEAFF.

To note about this clonotype: At one boundary the junction diverges from the germline segment, which might be a read error. The V gene is TRBV15, the J gene TRBJ1-4; no clear D. CDR1 and CDR2 (germline): LNHNV, YYDKDF (reference sequence). There are 13 residues in the CDR3. In nucleotides, the CDR3 is TGTGCCACTGGACGGGCGGCTAAGGAAAAACTGTTTTTT. This encodes CATGRAAKEKLFF.

The rearrangement links TRBV29-1 to TRBJ1-2; D uncertain. The CDR3 consists of 13 residues. Germline values: CDR1 SQVTM, CDR2 ANQGSEA. V dropped 4 bases and J dropped 2 bases, with 11 bases sitting between them. The CDR3 DNA follows: TGCAGCGTTGGGGTGAATATGAACTATGGCTACACCTTC. Its translation: CSVGVNMNYGYTF.

The gene calls are TRBV27 and TRBJ2-1; 11 bases match TRBD2. This CDR3 has 16 amino acids. Germline V CDR1 and CDR2: MNHEY, SMNVEV (reference sequence). V lost 6 bases, J lost 4 bases, and 8 bases stayed unmatched. In DNA form, the CDR3 reads TGTGCCAGCAGCTCCGGGACTAGCGGTTTGTACAATGAGCAGTTCTTC. This gives the protein CASSSGTSGLYNEQFF.

This sequence joins TRBV11-2 and TRBJ2-1, with 10 bases matching TRBD2. Losses at the gene ends were 5 bases for V and 3 bases for J; bases not matched to a gene: 10. Germline CDR1 is SGHAT and CDR2 is FQNNGV. The CDR3 runs 17 residues. The CDR3 loop is CASSLTLAGALYNEQFF. The CDR3 nucleotides read TGTGCCAGCAGCCTGACCCTAGCGGGGGCCCTCTACAATGAGCAGTTCTTC.

The rearrangement links TRBV3-1 to TRBJ2-3; D remains ambiguous. V lost 4 bases and J lost 6, with 11 bases in between. From germline, CDR1 is LGHDT and CDR2 YNNKEL (reference sequence). This CDR3 contains 13 residues. The chain's CDR3 is CASSPNLGDTQYF. The CDR3 DNA is TGTGCCAGCAGCCCCAACCTCGGGGATACGCAGTATTTT.

This clonotype was observed a single time. Mismatch with germline at one junction end may stem from a read error. J is TRBJ1-6 and V is TRBV6-6; 7 bases align to TRBD1. This CDR3 has 14 residues. Per the germline V gene, CDR1 is MNHNY and CDR2 is SVGAGI (reference sequence). In nucleotides, the CDR3 is TGTGCCAGCAGTCAAGTGACAGGGAGTTCACCCCCCCACTTT. It codes for CASSQVTGSSPPHF.

The V gene is TRBV29-1, the J gene TRBJ2-1; D ambiguous. With 2 bases removed from V and 13 bases from J, the gap between germline ends came to 18 bases. This CDR3 region has 13 residues. Germline V lookup: CDR1 SQVTM, CDR2 ANQGSEA. The CDR3 nucleotides read TGCAGCGTTGAACACGGGTTGGAAGAGACCCAGTTCTTC. It yields the protein CSVEHGLEETQFF.

This chain links TRBV3-1 with TRBJ2-1; 8 nucleotides align to TRBD2. Trimming cost V 4 bases and J 6 bases; bases outside gene matches: 8. CDR1 LGHDT and CDR2 YNNKEL come from the germline V gene (reference sequence). The CDR3 runs 15 residues. In nucleotides, the CDR3 is TGTGCCAGCAGCCTGTTAGCGGGACCCTTCAATGAGCAGTTCTTC. Translation: CASSLLAGPFNEQFF.

The chain couples TRBV14 to TRBJ2-7; no definite D call. V gave up 2 bases and J gave up 10 bases, with 15 bases separating them. The CDR3 is 13 amino acids. The germline V gene encodes CDR1 SGHDN and CDR2 FVKESK. The CDR3 DNA is TGTGCCAGCAGCCAAAGCCGAGAGACGAGCCAGTACTTC. Protein sequence: CASSQSRETSQYF.

The chain joins TRBV28 to TRBJ2-4; no clear D. The closer fit of TRBJ2-5 to the DNA end suggests the J call may be wrong. Germline V gene data show CDR1 as MDHEN and CDR2 as SYDVKM. The CDR3 loop spans 16 amino acids. The CDR3 DNA reads TGTGCCAGCAGTTTTTCGGTCACGCAAGAACAAGAGACCCAGTACTTC. Its protein product is CASSFSVTQEQETQYF.

The chain recombines TRBV18 with TRBJ2-3, with 12 bases aligning to TRBD2. From germline, CDR1 is KGHSH and CDR2 LQKENI. V trimming: 3 bases; J trimming: 2 bases; junction bases outside the gene matches: 6. This CDR3 is built from 17 residues. The CDR3 bases are TGTGCCAGCTCACCGACGCTAGCGGGAGGGAACACAGATACGCAGTATTTT. It encodes CASSPTLAGGNTDTQYF.

This clonotype turned up a few times. CDR3 sequence reads: CASCRGSSYNEQFF. DNA of the CDR3: TGTGCCTCGTGCCGCGGGAGCTCCTACAATGAGCAGTTCTTC. This chain uses TRBV3-1 with TRBJ2-1; 7 bases match TRBD2. V lost 11 bases and J lost 0; bases outside the gene matches: 7. Germline V gene sequence: CDR1 LGHDT, CDR2 YNNKEL (reference sequence). The CDR3 spans 14 residues.

This chain uses TRBV3-1 with TRBJ2-1, with D unresolved. Germline V gives CDR1 LGHDT, CDR2 YNNKEL (reference sequence). Trimming removed 4 bases at V and 6 bases at J, with 13 bases between. This CDR3 is 14 amino acids long. The CDR3 spells CASSPGVSTNEQFF. Written as DNA, the CDR3 is TGTGCCAGCAGCCCCGGAGTGAGCACCAATGAGCAGTTCTTC.

The chain carries TRBV10-3 and TRBJ1-4; D remains ambiguous. Germline lookup yields CDR1 ENHRY and CDR2 SYGVKD. The CDR3 runs 14 residues. Trimming removed 4 bases at V and 4 bases at J, with 10 bases between. The CDR3: CAISASIDNEKLFF. CDR3 DNA sequence: TGTGCCATCAGTGCCAGCATTGATAATGAAAAACTGTTTTTT.

This clonotype was found a few times. V is TRBV28 and J is TRBJ2-1; no reliable D call. The germline V gene encodes CDR1 MDHEN and CDR2 SYDVKM. This CDR3 has 13 residues. The germline V and J ends were trimmed by 7 bases and 4 bases, with 11 bases remaining between them. The CDR3 protein is CASTLDGYNEQFF. CDR3 nucleotides: TGTGCCAGCACCTTGGACGGGTACAATGAGCAGTTCTTC.

The chain links TRBV6-5 to TRBJ2-3; maybe TRBD2 (6 bases). CDR1 MNHEY and CDR2 SVGAGI come from the germline V gene. Trimming removed 11 bases at V and 3 bases at J, with 18 bases between. This CDR3 is 14 amino acids long. The CDR3 DNA follows: TGTGCCGCCCGTCGGGGCGGGGATACAGATACGCAGTATTTT. It specifies CAARRGGDTDTQYF.

This clonotype showed up just a few times. The CDR3 sequence is CSAKRGGETQYF. As DNA, the CDR3 is TGCAGTGCTAAACGGGGAGGGGAGACCCAGTACTTC. The gene calls are TRBV20-1 and TRBJ2-5, with 7 bases matching TRBD2. The ends lost 4 bases at V and 5 bases at J; junction bases unmatched: 4. There are 12 residues in the CDR3. CDR1 DFQATT and CDR2 SNEGSKA come from the germline V gene (reference sequence).

On this clonotype: The junction differs from germline at one of its ends, possibly a read error. The chain combines TRBV4-3 with TRBJ2-7; D gene ambiguous. From germline, CDR1 is LGHNA and CDR2 YSLEER. The CDR3 covers 15 residues. This CDR3 reads CAGSQYGLTAYEQYF. CDR3 coding DNA: TGCGCCGGCAGCCAATACGGCTTGACTGCCTACGAGCAGTACTTC.

The chain joins TRBV6-5 to TRBJ2-7, with unresolved D. The J call may not be correct, given that the DNA end is closer to TRBJ2-5. Germline V gives CDR1 MNHEY, CDR2 SVGAGI. CDR3 length: 13 residues. CDR3 coding DNA: TGTGCCAGCAGTTACGTGGCAGAAGAGACCCAGTACTTC. Translating gives CASSYVAEETQYF.

This clonotype has a count of ten or more. J is TRBJ1-5 and V is TRBV6-6, with unresolved D. Trimming cost V 2 bases and J 7 bases, with 12 bases left between them. The length of the CDR3 is 14 residues. Germline V gene sequence: CDR1 MNHNY, CDR2 SVGAGI (reference sequence). CDR3 sequence: CASSYPAEVQPQHF. In nucleotides, the CDR3 is TGTGCCAGCAGTTACCCAGCGGAGGTACAGCCCCAGCATTTT.

The DNA for the CDR3 is TGTGCCAGCTCACCACCGGCCGGCGGCCAAGAGACCCAGTACTTC. Its protein product is CASSPPAGGQETQYF. The chain employs TRBV18 and TRBJ2-5, with unresolved D. This CDR3 has 15 residues. V lost 0 bases to trimming and J lost 1 base, with 9 bases between them. The germline gives CDR1 KGHSH, CDR2 LQKENI. Full variable domain (outside the CDR3, taken from reference TRBV18 and TRBJ2-5): NAGVMQNPRHLVRRRGQEARLRCSPMKGHSHVYWYRQLPEEGLKFMVYLQKENIIDESGMPKERFSAEFPKEGPSILRIQQVVRGDSAAYFCASSPPAGGQETQYFGPGTRLLVL.

This clonotype was recorded at least ten times. J is TRBJ2-5 and V is TRBV6-5; D is unclear. The CDR3 has 15 amino acids. Trimming took 0 bases from V and 4 from J, leaving 12 bases between them. The germline V gene has CDR1 MNHEY and CDR2 SVGAGI. CDR3 sequence (DNA): TGTGCCAGCAGTTACTCGCAGGTTCAGAGAGAGACCCAGTACTTC. As protein: CASSYSQVQRETQYF.

The chain links TRBV5-5 to TRBJ1-2; 10 bases map to TRBD1. The germline gives CDR1 SGHKS, CDR2 YYEKEE (reference sequence). V shed 4 bases, J shed 1 base, and the junction held 7 bases outside the gene matches. The CDR3 loop spans 16 amino acids. This CDR3 reads CASSPGQGVGNYGYTF. In DNA, the CDR3 is TGTGCCAGCAGCCCTGGACAGGGGGTTGGTAACTATGGCTACACCTTC.

The rearrangement uses TRBV4-2 and TRBJ1-5; possible D gene TRBD1, 5 bases. CDR1 and CDR2 from the germline V gene are LGHNA and YNFKEQ. This CDR3 has 16 amino acids. Between the trimmed V and J ends, which lost 0 bases and 5 bases, there was a span of 14 bases. This CDR3 is CASSQDLRQSDQPQHF. In DNA form, the CDR3 reads TGTGCCAGCAGCCAAGATCTGCGACAGTCTGATCAGCCCCAGCATTTT.

This chain connects TRBV10-3 to TRBJ2-3; no clear D gene. Looked up from germline, CDR1 is ENHRY and CDR2 is SYGVKD. Trimming left V 5 bases short and J 0 bases short, with 3 bases between. The CDR3 runs to 12 residues. In nucleotides, the CDR3 is TGTGCCATCAGTCCTAGCACAGATACGCAGTATTTT. As protein: CAISPSTDTQYF.